The clone carrying this TCR beta chain came up once. The germline gives CDR1 SGDLS, CDR2 YYNGEE. The V and J ends lost 1 base and 8 bases, in that order; junction bases with no gene match: 3. The length of the CDR3 is 13 residues. The data were obtained in a study of blood T cell repertoires in COVID-19. Study-level background: The United States, Italy and Spain supplied acute and convalescent COVID-19 samples. T cells, B-cell-depleted T cells, or PBMCs provided the cDNA or gDNA that served as material.

Original analysis: Scientists estimated how many nucleated cells there were by amplifying reference gene primers. Here immunoSEQ multiplex PCR was the method, and the copy in TCRdb shows in-frame clones only, minus some. The DNA gave D and trimming, while V, J and clone size come from that table. The table has some 200,000 clones, 75% to 85% seen once. The chain carries TRBV9 and TRBJ1-2, with 9 nucleotides matching TRBD1. The sample was peripheral blood. This receptor was obtained from a woman aged 35 to 49 who had recovered from COVID-19. The CDR3 is CASSVWTGEGYTF. The CDR3 DNA is TGTGCCAGCAGCGTATGGACAGGGGAAGGCTACACCTTC.